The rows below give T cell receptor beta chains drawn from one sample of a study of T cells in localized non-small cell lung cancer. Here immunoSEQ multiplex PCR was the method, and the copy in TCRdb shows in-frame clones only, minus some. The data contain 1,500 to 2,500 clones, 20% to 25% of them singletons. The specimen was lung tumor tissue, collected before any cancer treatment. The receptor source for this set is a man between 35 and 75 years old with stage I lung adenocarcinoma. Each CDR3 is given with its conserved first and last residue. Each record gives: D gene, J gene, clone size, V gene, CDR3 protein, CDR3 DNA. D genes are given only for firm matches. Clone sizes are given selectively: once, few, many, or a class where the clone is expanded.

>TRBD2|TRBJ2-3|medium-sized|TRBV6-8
CASSSGLAGGPSSTDTQYF
TGTGCCAGCAGTTCAGGACTAGCGGGGGGGCCGTCTAGCACAGATACGCAGTATTTT
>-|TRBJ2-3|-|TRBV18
CASSPESRWDTQYF
TGTGCCAGCTCACCAGAGAGTAGGTGGGATACGCAGTATTTT
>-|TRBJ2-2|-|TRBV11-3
CASSLGIAVSGELFF
TGTGCCAGCAGCTTGGGGATTGCCGTCTCCGGGGAGCTGTTTTTT
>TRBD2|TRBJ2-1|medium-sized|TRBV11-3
CASSRTSGGYNEQFF
TGTGCCAGCAGCCGGACTAGCGGGGGGTACAATGAGCAGTTCTTC
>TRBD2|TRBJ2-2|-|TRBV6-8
CAIRASGINTGELFF
TGTGCCATCAGGGCTAGCGGGATTAACACCGGGGAGCTGTTTTTT
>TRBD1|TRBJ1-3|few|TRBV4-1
CASSQELTGDSGNTIYF
TGCGCCAGCAGCCAAGAATTAACAGGGGACTCTGGAAACACCATATATTTT
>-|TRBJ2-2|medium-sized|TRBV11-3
CASSKGGSATGELFF
TGTGCCAGCAGCAAAGGGGGGTCGGCCACCGGGGAGCTGTTTTTT
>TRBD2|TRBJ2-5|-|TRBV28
CASSRRATSGETQYF
TGTGCCAGCAGCCGACGGGCGACTAGCGGTGAGACCCAGTACTTC
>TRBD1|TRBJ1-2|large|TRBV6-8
CASSGDRVGYTF
TGTGCCAGCAGTGGGGACAGGGTCGGCTACACCTTC
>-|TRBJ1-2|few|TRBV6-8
CASTNRRDNRDGYTF
TGTGCCAGCACCAATCGCCGGGACAACCGGGATGGCTACACCTTC
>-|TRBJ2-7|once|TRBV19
CASSMGGSLDYEQYF
TGTGCCAGTAGTATGGGAGGATCCCTAGATTACGAGCAGTACTTC
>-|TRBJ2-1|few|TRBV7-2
CASREGPNNEQFF
TGTGCCAGCAGGGAGGGACCGAACAATGAGCAGTTCTTC
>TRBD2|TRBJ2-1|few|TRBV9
CASSPPGLAGIEQFF
TGTGCCAGCAGCCCCCCGGGACTAGCGGGAATAGAGCAGTTCTTC
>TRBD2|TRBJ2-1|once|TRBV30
CAWRGLAGAYNEQFF
TGTGCCTGGAGAGGACTAGCGGGAGCGTACAATGAGCAGTTCTTC
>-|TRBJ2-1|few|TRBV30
CAWSPVRGTLPTEQFF
TGTGCCTGGAGTCCAGTACGGGGAACCCTCCCTACCGAGCAGTTCTTC
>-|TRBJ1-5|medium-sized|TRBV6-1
CASSEVGSNQPQHF
TGTGCCAGCAGTGAAGTAGGAAGCAATCAGCCCCAGCATTTT